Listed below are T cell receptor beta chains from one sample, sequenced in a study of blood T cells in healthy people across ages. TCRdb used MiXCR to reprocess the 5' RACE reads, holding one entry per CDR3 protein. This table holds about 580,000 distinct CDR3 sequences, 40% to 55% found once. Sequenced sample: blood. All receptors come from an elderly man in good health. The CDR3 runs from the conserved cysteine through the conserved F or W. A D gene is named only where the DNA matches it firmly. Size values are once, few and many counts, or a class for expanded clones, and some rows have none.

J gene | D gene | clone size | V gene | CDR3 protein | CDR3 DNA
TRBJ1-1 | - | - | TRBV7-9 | CASSPGQRSTEAFF | TGTGCCAGCAGCCCTGGACAAAGGAGCACTGAAGCTTTCTTT
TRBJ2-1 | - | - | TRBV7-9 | CASSLWLAQVGGQFF | TGTGCCAGCAGCTTATGGCTAGCACAAGTTGGGGGGCAGTTCTTC
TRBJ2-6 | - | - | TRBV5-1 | CASSLALEAGANVLTF | TGCGCCAGCAGCTTGGCCTTGGAAGCTGGGGCCAACGTCCTGACTTTC
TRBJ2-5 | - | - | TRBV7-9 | CASSPHRVSGETQYF | TGTGCCAGCAGCCCCCACAGGGTGTCGGGAGAGACCCAGTACTTC
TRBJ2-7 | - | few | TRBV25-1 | CASSGPMRGALVDEQYF | TGTGCCAGCAGTGGCCCCATGAGGGGCGCCCTCGTAGACGAGCAGTACTTC
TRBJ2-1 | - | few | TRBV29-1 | CSVEDLPGRWQFF | TGCAGCGTTGAAGATCTCCCCGGGCGGTGGCAGTTCTTC
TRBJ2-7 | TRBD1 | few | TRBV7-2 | CASSHSRDRTYEQYF | TGTGCCAGCAGCCATAGCCGGGACAGGACCTACGAGCAGTACTTC
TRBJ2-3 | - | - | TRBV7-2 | CASSLGFVPDTQYF | TGTGCCAGCAGCCTGGGGTTTGTCCCAGATACGCAGTATTTT
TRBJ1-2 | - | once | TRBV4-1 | CASSQGQRVPESGCTF | TGCGCCAGCAGCCAAGGACAAAGGGTACCCGAGTCTGGCTGCACCTTC
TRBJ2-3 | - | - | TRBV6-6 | CASSPINSRGSTDTQYF | TGTGCCAGCAGCCCAATTAACTCGAGGGGAAGCACAGATACGCAGTATTTT
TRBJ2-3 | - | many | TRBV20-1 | CSARDLGSGSTDTQYF | TGCAGTGCTAGAGATCTGGGTAGCGGCTCCACAGATACGCAGTATTTT
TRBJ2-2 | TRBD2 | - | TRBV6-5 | CASSLAGANTGELFF | TGTGCCAGCAGCCTAGCGGGAGCGAACACCGGGGAGCTGTTTTTT
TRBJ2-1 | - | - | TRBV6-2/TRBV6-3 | CASSYNRGRRNEQFF | TGTGCCAGCAGTTACAACCGGGGGCGCAGGAATGAGCAGTTCTTC
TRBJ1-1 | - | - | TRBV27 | CASSPGAEHTEAFF | TGTGCCAGCAGCCCCGGGGCAGAGCACACTGAAGCTTTCTTT
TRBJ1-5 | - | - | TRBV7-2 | CASSLGSPGATEPQHF | TGTGCCAGCAGCTTAGGGTCCCCGGGGGCGACGGAGCCCCAGCATTTT
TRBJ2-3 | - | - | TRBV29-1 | CSVRGGGGPDTQYF | TGCAGCGTGAGGGGCGGCGGGGGCCCAGATACGCAGTATTTT
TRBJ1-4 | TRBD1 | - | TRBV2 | CASRPQGAGEKLFF | TGTGCCAGCAGACCTCAGGGGGCGGGGGAAAAACTGTTTTTT
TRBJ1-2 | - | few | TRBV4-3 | CASSQDSGANYGYTF | TGCGCCAGCAGCCAAGATTCAGGGGCTAACTATGGCTACACCTTC
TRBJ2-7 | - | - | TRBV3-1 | CASSPLAESSYEQYF | TGTGCCAGCAGCCCACTGGCGGAGAGCTCCTACGAGCAGTACTTC
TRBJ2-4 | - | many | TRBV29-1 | CSGKQGNKNIQYF | TGCAGCGGGAAACAGGGAAACAAAAACATTCAGTACTTC